This record looks at one TCR beta chain sequence and its context. Its target is not known. All of the isolated RNA was reverse transcribed, so expressed TCRB transcripts were sequenced. The study sequenced naive, central memory and regulatory T cell samples to an average of about 3.5 million reads. Clones were sequenced by immunoSEQ multiplex PCR, and TCRdb holds only the in-frame ones, with some missing. The sample has fewer than 500,000 clones, about 15% seen once. The source of the sample is a study of beta chain features in type 1 diabetes. About the study: Across every sample, around 98 million sorted cells were examined in total. General study results and limits: Possibly, sequencing cDNA over-represented cells that had high TCR expression levels.

V was shortened by 2 bases and J by 6 bases, with 12 bases between the two germline ends. The CDR3 contains 14 residues. The germline gives CDR1 SEHNR, CDR2 FQNEAQ (reference sequence). The chain is built from TRBV7-9 and TRBJ2-3; D not certain. This clonotype was sampled from a man in his thirties or forties in good health. The source material was naive CD4+ T cells from blood. The CDR3 DNA is TGTGCCAGCAGCTTATGGACCGCCGAGGATACGCAGTATTTT. Translated, it gives CASSLWTAEDTQYF.